Listed below are T cell receptor beta chains from one sample, sequenced in a study of CD8 T cells in ankylosing spondylitis. TCRdb used MiXCR to reprocess the 5' RACE reads, holding one entry per CDR3 protein. The profile shows roughly 64,000 distinct CDR3 sequences, over 5% of them singletons. What was sequenced was synovial fluid, either unsorted or a sorted T cell fraction (not recorded which). The receptor source for this set is a male donor with ankylosing spondylitis. CDR3s include the opening cysteine and the closing phenylalanine or tryptophan. A D gene is named only where the DNA matches it firmly. Clone size, where shown, is once, few, many, or a class for clones that have expanded.

TGTGCCAGCGGCCACCAGGGGGATCGGTCACCCCTCCACTTT,CASGHQGDRSPLHF,TRBD1,many,TRBV28,TRBJ1-6
TGTGCCAGCAGCGCAAGATTAGCTACAGATACGCAGTATTTT,CASSARLATDTQYF,NA,NA,TRBV7-6,TRBJ2-3
TGTGCCAGCGGTGGTGGGGGGACTGAAGCTTTCTTT,CASGGGGTEAFF,NA,few,TRBV3-1,TRBJ1-1
TGTGCCAGCAGCTTAGTGGTTGGACGCGGGGAGACCCAGTACTTC,CASSLVVGRGETQYF,NA,many,TRBV7-2,TRBJ2-5
TGTGCCAGCAGCTTGGATCAATACTCCTACGAGCAGTACTTC,CASSLDQYSYEQYF,NA,medium-sized,TRBV7-9,TRBJ2-7
TGTGCCACCCTACCCGGGGATGGCTACACCTTC,CATLPGDGYTF,NA,many,TRBV7-9,TRBJ1-2
TGTGCCAGCTCCGGAAGACGGGAGGCTGGTGGGGCCAACGTCCTGACTTTC,CASSGRREAGGANVLTF,TRBD2,many,TRBV27,TRBJ2-6
TGCGCCAGCAGTGAAGCGGGAGCCCACAATGAGCAGTTCTTC,CASSEAGAHNEQFF,TRBD2,many,TRBV5-1,TRBJ2-1
TGTGCCAGCAGTTCACAGGGGGCGTATGAGACCCAGTACTTC,CASSSQGAYETQYF,TRBD1,NA,TRBV28,TRBJ2-5
TGTGCCAGCAGCTTCCAGGGGGATCTAGCGGGAGTGCATACGCAGTATTTT,CASSFQGDLAGVHTQYF,TRBD2,many,TRBV7-6,TRBJ2-3
TGTGCCAGCAGCATCCAGCGGGACTACGAGCAGTACTTC,CASSIQRDYEQYF,TRBD2,many,TRBV7-3,TRBJ2-7
TGCAGTGCCGATCAGGGACCGGGGGGCAATCAGCCCCAGCATTTT,CSADQGPGGNQPQHF,NA,many,TRBV20-1,TRBJ1-5
TGTGCCACCCAGGAACTTCAGGCCGGTCCGGACACCGGGGAGCTGTTTTTT,CATQELQAGPDTGELFF,NA,many,TRBV10-3,TRBJ2-2
TGTGCCAGCAGTTACCGTAGCGGGAGCTCCTACAATGAGCAGTTCTTC,CASSYRSGSSYNEQFF,TRBD2,NA,TRBV6-2/TRBV6-3,TRBJ2-1
TGTGCCAGCAGAGCCGGGGGGTCACCAGAGACCCAGTACTTC,CASRAGGSPETQYF,TRBD2,many,TRBV6-2/TRBV6-3,TRBJ2-5
TGTGCCAGCAGCTTATCCCGACTAGCCGGGGAGCTGTTTTTT,CASSLSRLAGELFF,NA,many,TRBV7-2,TRBJ2-2
TGTGCCAGCAGTCCACCGGGACAGGGCACTGAAGCTTTCTTT,CASSPPGQGTEAFF,TRBD1,many,TRBV6-1,TRBJ1-1
TGTGCCAGCAGCCCCGTGGTAGCGGGAGTGGATGAGCAGTTCTTC,CASSPVVAGVDEQFF,TRBD2,many,TRBV7-3,TRBJ2-1
TGTGCCAGCAGCTTCGGTTATAGGGTCTCCAGGGACACCGGGGAGCTGTTTTTT,CASSFGYRVSRDTGELFF,NA,NA,TRBV11-2,TRBJ2-2
TGTGCCAGCAGCTCCCTGACAGGGGGCCGAGCTTTCTTT,CASSSLTGGRAFF,TRBD1,few,TRBV11-2,TRBJ1-1
TGCGCCAGCAGCCTTACTAGCGGGAGACGTGGAGATACGCAGTATTTT,CASSLTSGRRGDTQYF,TRBD2,NA,TRBV5-1,TRBJ2-3
TGTGCCAGCAGCTCCAACAGGGGGCGAACGCAGTATTTT,CASSSNRGRTQYF,TRBD1,many,TRBV7-2,TRBJ2-3
TGCAGTGCTGTAACTGTTGAAAATCAGCCCCAGCATTTT,CSAVTVENQPQHF,NA,NA,TRBV20-1,TRBJ1-5
TGCGCCAGCAGCAACCCCGGAGAGACCCAGTACTTC,CASSNPGETQYF,NA,few,TRBV5-1,TRBJ2-5
TGTGCCAGCAGTCGGACAGGACCAACTAATGAAAAACTGTTTTTT,CASSRTGPTNEKLFF,TRBD1,many,TRBV6-2/TRBV6-3,TRBJ1-4
TGTGCCAGCAGTACAGGGTTTATGAACACTGAAGCTTTCTTT,CASSTGFMNTEAFF,NA,few,TRBV19,TRBJ1-1
TGTGCCAGCAGCTTATTCTTGGGGGGGGAGACCCAGTACTTC,CASSLFLGGETQYF,TRBD2,NA,TRBV7-9,TRBJ2-5
TGTGCCAGCAGCTTGACAGGTCCGCCGGAGTTCTATGGCTACACCTTC,CASSLTGPPEFYGYTF,NA,NA,TRBV7-3,TRBJ1-2
TGTGCCAGCAGTTTTGCGGGAGGTATCTACGAGCAGTACTTC,CASSFAGGIYEQYF,TRBD2,few,TRBV6-5,TRBJ2-7
TGTGCCATCAGTGAGTCACTAGCGGAGGCCGCCCACGAGCAGTTCTTC,CAISESLAEAAHEQFF,TRBD2,NA,TRBV10-3,TRBJ2-1
TGTGCCAGCAGTTTCCGGGGACAGTACTACGAGCAGTACTTC,CASSFRGQYYEQYF,TRBD1,few,TRBV28,TRBJ2-7
TGTGCCATCAGCACAGGAACCATGAACACTGAAGCTTTCTTT,CAISTGTMNTEAFF,NA,many,TRBV10-3,TRBJ1-1
TGTGCCAGCAGCTCCCAGGGGGGTAGCGGGATAACCTACAATGAGCAGTTCTTC,CASSSQGGSGITYNEQFF,NA,NA,TRBV11-1,TRBJ2-1
TGCGCCAGCAGCGACGGGACTATAAATGAGCAGTTCTTC,CASSDGTINEQFF,TRBD2,many,TRBV5-1,TRBJ2-1
TGTGCCAGCAGCCAGGTCAGGCAGGGCCGGAGCTACACCTTC,CASSQVRQGRSYTF,NA,many,TRBV7-8,TRBJ1-2
TGTGCCAGCAGTCCCCATGGTCTAGCGGGAGGAACCGGGGAGCTGTTTTTT,CASSPHGLAGGTGELFF,TRBD2,many,TRBV12-3/TRBV12-4,TRBJ2-2
TGTGCCAGCAGCGCCCGACCGGGACTAGCGGTTCCAGTGAGGGAGACCCAGTACTTC,CASSARPGLAVPVRETQYF,TRBD2,NA,TRBV7-3,TRBJ2-5
TGTGCCAGCCGTAACAGGACCTGGGGAAACTATGGCTACACCTTC,CASRNRTWGNYGYTF,NA,NA,TRBV6-2/TRBV6-3,TRBJ1-2
TGTGCCAGCAGCCACAGGGACCACGAGCAGTACTTC,CASSHRDHEQYF,NA,many,TRBV12-3/TRBV12-4,TRBJ2-7
TGCGCCAGCAGCCAAGATACTAGCAGGGAGACCCAGTACTTC,CASSQDTSRETQYF,NA,many,TRBV4-3,TRBJ2-5
TGTGCCAGCAGTTCCCGACCGACCAACCCAATTGAAGCTTTCTTT,CASSSRPTNPIEAFF,NA,many,TRBV12-3/TRBV12-4,TRBJ1-1
TGTGCCAGCAGCTTAGTGGCCTGGGGAGAGACCCAGTACTTC,CASSLVAWGETQYF,NA,many,TRBV11-2,TRBJ2-5
TGTGCCAGCAGCCTAGGGAAGAGACAGCCCTATCATTTT,CASSLGKRQPYHF,NA,NA,TRBV21-1,TRBJ1-5
TGTGCCAGCAGCACCGGGACAGGATACTACGAGCAGTACTTC,CASSTGTGYYEQYF,TRBD1,many,TRBV7-2,TRBJ2-7
TGTGCCAGCAGCCCGCCGGAGTGGAACACCGGGGAGCTGTTTTTT,CASSPPEWNTGELFF,NA,NA,TRBV5-5,TRBJ2-2
TGTGCCAGCAGTCGAGTTGGGACAGGGCGGCTTGAAGCTTTCTTT,CASSRVGTGRLEAFF,TRBD1,many,TRBV7-2,TRBJ1-1
TGTGCCAGCACCTCGGACAGGGCGGGGTACGAGCAGTACTTC,CASTSDRAGYEQYF,TRBD1,NA,TRBV25-1,TRBJ2-7
TGCGCCAGCAGCCAGACTGGACAGGGTCGAAACATTCAGTACTTC,CASSQTGQGRNIQYF,TRBD1,many,TRBV4-1,TRBJ2-4